The T cell receptor (beta chain) under discussion was sequenced for a study of cytomegalovirus exposure and HLA in healthy donors. Study overall: Unique TCRs from HLA-typed donors, some 85 million of them, were held in an early data release.

Trimming stripped 5 bases from V and 8 bases from J, with 17 bases between. This CDR3 spans 14 amino acids. The germline V gene encodes CDR1 MNHNS and CDR2 SASEGT. Vbeta (60) and Jbeta (13) primers were used in the PCR. Libraries were prepared by immunoSEQ multiplex PCR; TCRdb keeps only in-frame clonotypes and omits some of them. The table includes 110,000 or so clones, 81% detected once. The sequenced sample consisted of PBMCs. The chain is built from TRBV6-1 and TRBJ2-3, with a tentative D call TRBD1 (6 bases). The receptor comes from a woman between 40 and 50 years old in good health and CMV-seronegative. CDR3 sequence (DNA): TGTGCCAGCAGTCCTGGACAGTCCCATGGTACGCAGTATTTT. It encodes CASSPGQSHGTQYF.